The 26 T cell receptor beta chains below come from one sample, sequenced in a study of blood T cells in healthy people across ages. Primed by a sample-barcoded 5' primer and a J-beta primer mix, a second PCR proceeded for roughly 7 to 12 cycles. In TCRdb, the 5' RACE reads were re-called with MiXCR into one record per CDR3 protein. The table includes fewer than 700,000 distinct CDR3 sequences, about 43% detected once. Sequenced input: blood. The receptors stem from a man older than 75 in good health.

This clonotype occurred a few times. This chain connects TRBV4-3 to TRBJ2-7; 9 bases map to TRBD1. J gave up 2 bases and V 1 base, and 3 bases lay outside the gene matches. There are 15 residues in the CDR3. Germline CDR1 LGHNA, CDR2 YSLEER. The CDR3 reads CASSQGRTGAYEQYF. CDR3 nucleotides: TGCGCCAGCAGCCAAGGACGGACAGGGGCCTACGAGCAGTACTTC.

This clonotype appeared a few times. A read error may explain this, as a much larger clone is one base away. The chain employs TRBV4-3 and TRBJ2-1; no reliable D call. Judging by the DNA end, TRBJ2-7 fits better; the J call may be wrong. Germline assignment: CDR1 LGHNA and CDR2 YSLEER. The CDR3 has 14 amino acids. As DNA, the CDR3 is TGCGCCAGCAGCCAAGTGGAACAGATGAATGAGCAGTACTTC. Translated: CASSQVEQMNEQYF.

In this sample, this clonotype turned up a few times. The J gene is TRBJ1-2, the V gene TRBV27, with a possible D match to TRBD1 (5 bases). There are 15 residues in the CDR3. From germline, CDR1 is MNHEY and CDR2 SMNVEV (reference sequence). Trimming cost V 3 bases and J 0 bases, with 11 bases left between them. Here the CDR3 DNA reads TGTGCCAGCAGTTTCTCAGGGTCGACTAACTATGGCTACACCTTC. This encodes CASSFSGSTNYGYTF.

The V and J genes are TRBV3-1 and TRBJ2-3; D possibly corresponds to TRBD2 (5 bases). Germline V lookup: CDR1 LGHDT, CDR2 YNNKEL (reference sequence). V was cut by 3 bases and J by 9 bases, with 13 bases left in between. The CDR3 has 13 amino acids. The DNA of the CDR3 is TGTGCCAGCAGCCATCGGGGAGTGGAAACGCAGTATTTT. Amino acids: CASSHRGVETQYF.

The V call is TRBV5-8, the J call TRBJ2-1; D unresolved. This CDR3 is 15 amino acids long. Germline values: CDR1 SGHTS, CDR2 YDEGEE. Between the trimmed V and J ends, which lost 7 bases and 0 bases, there was a span of 14 bases. The CDR3 coding sequence is TGTGCCAGCGGATTTTCTAGGAGCTCCTACAATGAGCAGTTCTTC. Protein: CASGFSRSSYNEQFF.

V and J are TRBV6-2 or TRBV6-3 and TRBJ1-2, with D unclear. CDR1 and CDR2 from the germline V gene are MNHEY and SVGEGT. V lost 3 bases, J lost 6 bases, and 8 bases lay in between. The CDR3 spans 12 residues. The CDR3 loop reads CASSYPANGYTF. CDR3 bases: TGTGCCAGCAGTTATCCGGCTAATGGCTACACCTTC.

This clonotype showed up just a few times. This chain uses TRBV6-1 with TRBJ2-5, with 10 nucleotides matching TRBD1. Germline V gene data show CDR1 as MNHNS and CDR2 as SASEGT. CDR3 size: 11 residues. Losses at the gene ends were 5 bases for V and 13 bases for J; bases not matched to a gene: 4. CDR3 amino acids: CASSSRDRGYF. In DNA, the CDR3 is TGTGCCAGCAGTAGCCGGGACAGGGGGTACTTC.

The chain combines TRBV4-1 with TRBJ2-5, with D perhaps matching TRBD2 (6 bases). The germline V gene has CDR1 MGHRA and CDR2 YSYEKL. V shed 0 bases and J shed 11 bases, with 16 bases lying between them. The length of the CDR3 is 14 residues. The CDR3 DNA reads TGCGCCAGCAGCCAAGAGCTAGCGCCCGCCGTTCAGTACTTC. It codes for CASSQELAPAVQYF.

This chain joins TRBV10-2 and TRBJ1-5; TRBD1 agrees at 8 bases. The germline gives CDR1 WSHSY, CDR2 SAAADI. The CDR3 is 13 amino acids. After removal of 3 bases from V and 6 bases from J, the junction contained 1 base not matched to a gene. CDR3 sequence: CASSETGGQPQHF. CDR3 sequence (DNA): TGCGCCAGCAGTGAAACAGGGGGTCAGCCCCAGCATTTT.

The rearrangement joins TRBV29-1 to TRBJ2-3, with D possibly being TRBD1 (6 bases). The CDR3 runs 13 residues. The V and J ends lost 3 bases and 5 bases respectively, with 12 bases between them. Germline V gives CDR1 SQVTM, CDR2 ANQGSEA. The CDR3 loop is CSVDLVRGDTQYF. For the CDR3, the DNA is TGCAGCGTTGATTTGGTCAGGGGAGATACGCAGTATTTT.

The chain has TRBV25-1 and TRBJ1-2, with a tentative D call TRBD1 (5 bases). Trimming took off 3 bases at V and 5 bases at J, with 13 bases between the two ends. The germline CDR1 and CDR2 sequences are MGHDK and SYGVNS. This CDR3 has 14 residues. CDR3 residues: CASSEGPGTYGYTF. The CDR3 DNA is TGTGCCAGCAGTGAGGGACCGGGTACATATGGCTACACCTTC.

The rearrangement uses TRBV27 and TRBJ2-5, with a weak D call TRBD1 (6 bases). The CDR3 loop spans 14 amino acids. Trimming removed 5 bases at V and 2 bases at J, with 12 bases between. Germline V gene sequence: CDR1 MNHEY, CDR2 SMNVEV (reference sequence). In nucleotides, the CDR3 is TGTGCCAGCAGTATAGGAGGACAGCAAGAGACCCAGTACTTC. It encodes CASSIGGQQETQYF.

The chain joins TRBV3-1 to TRBJ2-6; D unclear. CDR1 LGHDT and CDR2 YNNKEL come from the germline V gene (reference sequence). The CDR3 is 18 amino acids. The V and J ends lost 0 bases and 0 bases respectively, with 12 bases between them. The CDR3 nucleotides are TGTGCCAGCAGCCAAGAAAGGGCCCGAAGCTCTGGGGCCAACGTCCTGACTTTC. This gives the protein CASSQERARSSGANVLTF.

The chain carries TRBV29-1 and TRBJ1-2, with TRBD1 matching over 9 bases. The length of the CDR3 is 13 residues. V lost 6 bases and J lost 7; bases outside the gene matches: 9. Germline CDR1 reads SQVTM; CDR2 reads ANQGSEA. The CDR3 DNA sequence: TGCAGCGTATGGACAGGGGATAGATCTGGCTACACCTTC. It yields the protein CSVWTGDRSGYTF.

The chain recombines TRBV6-2 or TRBV6-3 with TRBJ2-2; maybe TRBD1 (7 bases). Germline lookup yields CDR1 MNHEY and CDR2 SVGEGT. This CDR3 comprises 14 residues. Trimming pared 7 bases from V and 7 bases from J, leaving 16 bases between. Here the CDR3 DNA reads TGTGCCAGCAAACCGACAGGGACTCTCGGGGAGCTGTTTTTT. Translating gives CASKPTGTLGELFF.

This rearrangement joins TRBV6-2 or TRBV6-3 to TRBJ1-5; D ambiguous. Germline V CDR1 and CDR2: MNHEY, SVGEGT. V was clipped by 6 bases and J by 6 bases, with 15 bases between them. The CDR3 runs to 14 residues. CDR3 in amino acids: CASSLELSSQPQHF. The CDR3 DNA follows: TGTGCCAGCAGCCTAGAACTAAGTAGTCAGCCCCAGCATTTT.

This chain uses TRBV6-5 with TRBJ2-7; D assignment may be TRBD1 or TRBD2 (5 bases each). This CDR3 region has 15 residues. From germline, CDR1 is MNHEY and CDR2 SVGAGI. V was trimmed by 5 bases and J by 0 bases, leaving 14 bases between them. The CDR3 protein is CASSSGAGSSYEQYF. The CDR3, as DNA: TGTGCCAGCAGTAGTGGGGCAGGGAGCTCCTACGAGCAGTACTTC.

The rearrangement uses TRBV7-2 and TRBJ1-2; D gene unclear. The V gene lost 1 base and the J gene lost 4 bases, with 16 bases spanning the gap. The germline V gene encodes CDR1 SGHTA and CDR2 FQGNSA. This CDR3 spans 16 amino acids. Written as DNA, the CDR3 is TGTGCCAGCAGCTTAGAACAGACCCGAATAGGCTATGGCTACACCTTC. It specifies CASSLEQTRIGYGYTF.

The rearrangement uses TRBV3-1 and TRBJ2-4; 12 nucleotides align to TRBD2. The CDR3 contains 16 residues. The V gene's germline CDR1 is LGHDT and CDR2 YNNKEL (reference sequence). The V gene end was trimmed by 3 bases and the J gene end by 9 bases; junction bases not matched to a gene: 9. CDR3 coding DNA: TGTGCCAGCAGCCACCGACTAGCGGGAGTTCAGACCATTCAGTACTTC. Protein: CASSHRLAGVQTIQYF.

The rearrangement uses TRBV29-1 and TRBJ1-1, with 9 positions matching TRBD1. The ends lost 4 bases at V and 4 bases at J; junction bases unmatched: 13. Germline V gene lookup returns CDR1 SQVTM and CDR2 ANQGSEA. CDR3 length: 16 residues. The CDR3, as DNA: TGCAGCGTTGGTAGCCGAACAGGGGGCGGCGGCACTGAAGCTTTCTTT. Translated, it gives CSVGSRTGGGGTEAFF. The whole variable domain, filled in from reference TRBV29-1 and TRBJ1-1, reads SAVISQKPSRDICQRGTSLTIQCQVDSQVTMMFWYRQQPGQSLTLIATANQGSEATYESGFVIDKFPISRPNLTFSTLTVSNMSPEDSSIYLCSVGSRTGGGGTEAFFGQGTRLTVV.

This sequence joins TRBV29-1 and TRBJ2-1; the match to TRBD2 covers 9 bases. Near its end, the DNA agrees better with TRBJ2-7, so the J call may be wrong. CDR3 length: 16 residues. Germline CDR1 and CDR2: SQVTM and ANQGSEA. The CDR3 DNA reads TGCAGCGTTGACGGCGGGAGGGGAGGTACCTACAATGAGCAGTACTTC. Encoded protein: CSVDGGRGGTYNEQYF.

This clonotype was observed many times. The rearrangement joins TRBV20-1 to TRBJ1-3; D perhaps matches TRBD1 (5 bases). The V end was cut by 5 bases, the J end by 0 bases, with 11 bases between. The germline gives CDR1 DFQATT, CDR2 SNEGSKA (reference sequence). The CDR3 runs to 14 residues. CDR3 protein: CSAERGDSGNTIYF. The CDR3 DNA follows: TGCAGTGCTGAAAGAGGGGACTCTGGAAACACCATATATTTT.

This chain connects TRBV7-3 to TRBJ2-1; unclear D gene. This CDR3 spans 15 amino acids. The germline gives CDR1 SGHTA, CDR2 FQGTGA. The V and J ends lost 1 base and 7 bases respectively, with 14 bases between them. For the CDR3, the DNA is TGTGCCAGCAGCTTAAAGGGTTCCTTATCGAATGAGCAGTTCTTC. Translated: CASSLKGSLSNEQFF.

With regard to this clonotype: It may be a read error: a sequence one base away is much more abundant. The gene calls are TRBV5-1 and TRBJ2-1; D possibly uses TRBD1 or TRBD2 (5 bases each). CDR1 and CDR2 (germline): SGHRS, YFSETQ. CDR3 length: 14 amino acids. The ends were cut back, 4 bases at V and 10 bases at J, with 18 bases in the middle. The CDR3 nucleotides read TGCGCCAGCAGCCTCCGGGACCTAATAGACGAGCAGTTCTTC. It translates to CASSLRDLIDEQFF.

The chain links TRBV5-1 to TRBJ2-7, with 11 bases fitting TRBD1. V lost 8 bases, J lost 7 bases, and 8 bases stayed unmatched. Germline V gene sequence: CDR1 SGHRS, CDR2 YFSETQ. The CDR3 contains 13 residues. CDR3 bases: TGCGCCAGTACGGACAGGGGGCCAGGGGAGCAGTACTTC. Its translation is CASTDRGPGEQYF.

This clonotype showed up just a few times. V gene TRBV4-3 combines with J gene TRBJ1-2, with 8 bases lining up with TRBD1. V shed 1 base, J shed 7 bases, and the junction held 2 bases outside the gene matches. Germline loops: CDR1 LGHNA, CDR2 YSLEER. The CDR3 loop spans 13 amino acids. The CDR3, as DNA: TGCGCCAGCAGCCAAGCCGGACAGGGTGGCTACACCTTC. Protein product: CASSQAGQGGYTF.